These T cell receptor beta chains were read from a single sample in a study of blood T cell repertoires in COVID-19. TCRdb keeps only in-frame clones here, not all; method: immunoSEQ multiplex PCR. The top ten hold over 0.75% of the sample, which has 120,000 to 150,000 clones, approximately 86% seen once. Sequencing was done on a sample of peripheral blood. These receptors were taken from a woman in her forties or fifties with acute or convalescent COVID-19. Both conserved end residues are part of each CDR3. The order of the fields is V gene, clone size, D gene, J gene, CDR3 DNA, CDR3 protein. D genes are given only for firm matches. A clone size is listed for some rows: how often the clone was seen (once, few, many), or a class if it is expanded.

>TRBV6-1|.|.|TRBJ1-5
TGTGCCAGCAGTGAAGCGGGCTATCAGCCCCAGCATTTT
CASSEAGYQPQHF
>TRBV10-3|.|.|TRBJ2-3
TGTGCCATCAGAGTAGGCCAGGGTAGCCCAGATACGCAGTATTTT
CAIRVGQGSPDTQYF
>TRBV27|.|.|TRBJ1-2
TGTGCCAGCAGTCCGGGACTCGGCTATGGCTACACCTTC
CASSPGLGYGYTF
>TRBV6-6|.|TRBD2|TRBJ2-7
TGTGCCAGCAGTATCCCCGGGACTAGCGACTCCTACGAGCAGTACTTC
CASSIPGTSDSYEQYF
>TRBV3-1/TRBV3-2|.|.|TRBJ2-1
TGTGCCAGCAGCCAGCAGGGGACTATAAGGGCTTACAATGAGCAGTTCTTC
CASSQQGTIRAYNEQFF
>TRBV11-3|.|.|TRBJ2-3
TGTGCCAGCACAGTTCAGGGACACACAGATACGCAGTATTTT
CASTVQGHTDTQYF
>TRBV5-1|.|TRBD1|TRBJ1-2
TGCGCCAGCAGCTTGGGGGTGACAGGGAGGAATGGCTACACCTTC
CASSLGVTGRNGYTF
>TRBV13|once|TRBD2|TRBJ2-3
TGTGCCAGCAGCTTAGGCGGAGGCGGGGGGGGAGATACGCAGTATTTT
CASSLGGGGGGDTQYF
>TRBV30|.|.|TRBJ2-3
TGTGCCTGGAGTTATCGACTAGATACGCAGTATTTT
CAWSYRLDTQYF
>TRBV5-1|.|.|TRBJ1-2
TGCGCCAGCAGCTTGGGACAGAACTATGGCTACACCTTC
CASSLGQNYGYTF
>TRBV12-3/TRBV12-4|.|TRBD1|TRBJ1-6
TGTGCCAGCAGTTCGACAGGGAATTCACCCCTCCACTTT
CASSSTGNSPLHF
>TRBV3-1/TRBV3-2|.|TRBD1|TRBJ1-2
TGTGCCAGCAGCCCGGGACAGCCTTCTAACTATGGCTACACCTTC
CASSPGQPSNYGYTF
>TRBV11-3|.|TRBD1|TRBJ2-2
TGTGCCAGCAGCCCGGGACAGGGAGAAACCGGGGAGCTGTTTTTT
CASSPGQGETGELFF
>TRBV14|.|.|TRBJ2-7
TGTGCCAGCAGCCTTGCAGGGCCCTCCTACGAGCAGTACTTC
CASSLAGPSYEQYF
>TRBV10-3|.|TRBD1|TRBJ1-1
TGTGCCATCAGTGAACCACCGGGACAGGGCACTGAAGCTTTCTTT
CAISEPPGQGTEAFF
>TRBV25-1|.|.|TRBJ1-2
TGTGCCAGCAGGGAAAGAACAGAGCCATATGGCTACACCTTC
CASRERTEPYGYTF
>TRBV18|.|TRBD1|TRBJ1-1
TGTGCCAGCTCACCGACGACAGGGACAGGGGGCGGGACGAACACTGAAGCTTTCTTT
CASSPTTGTGGGTNTEAFF
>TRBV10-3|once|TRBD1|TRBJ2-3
TGTGCCATCAGTGAACCTAACAGGGGGGAAAGCACAGATACGCAGTATTTT
CAISEPNRGESTDTQYF
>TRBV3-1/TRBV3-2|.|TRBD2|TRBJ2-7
TGTGCCAGCAGCCAAGAAATTTGGGCTAGCGGCTACGAGCAGTACTTC
CASSQEIWASGYEQYF
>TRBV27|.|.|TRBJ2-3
TGTGCCAGCAGTTTAGGAGGGGGCATGGGACACACAGATACGCAGTATTTT
CASSLGGGMGHTDTQYF